Each of the 9 T cell receptor beta chains below was sequenced from the same sample in a study of control samples from healthy donors and cancer patients. TCRdb's table, derived via immunoSEQ multiplex PCR, lists solely in-frame clones and lacks some. This sample's clone table lists approximately 190,000 clones. Material for sequencing was blood. The origin of the receptors is a young woman in good health.

The chain has TRBV27 and TRBJ1-4; no clear D gene. Germline V lookup: CDR1 MNHEY, CDR2 SMNVEV (reference sequence). This CDR3 is built from 14 residues. The V end was cut by 10 bases, the J end by 0 bases, with 12 bases between. The CDR3 is CATSRIATNEKLFF. As DNA, the CDR3 is TGTGCCACCTCGAGGATAGCAACTAATGAAAAACTGTTTTTT.

The rearrangement joins TRBV15 to TRBJ1-2, with TRBD1 matching over 7 bases. CDR3 size: 18 residues. Germline lookup yields CDR1 LNHNV and CDR2 YYDKDF (reference sequence). After removal of 0 bases from V and 3 bases from J, the junction contained 13 bases not matched to a gene. For the CDR3, the DNA is TGTGCCACCAGCAGAGACTCGGGCTTATACAGGGGCGACTATGGCTACACCTTC. Amino acids: CATSRDSGLYRGDYGYTF.

The V and J genes are TRBV20-1 and TRBJ1-2; D remains unclear. V lost 0 bases and J lost 6, with 5 bases in between. Germline lookup yields CDR1 DFQATT and CDR2 SNEGSKA (reference sequence). The CDR3 spans 11 residues. In nucleotides, the CDR3 is TGCAGTGCTAGAGATCTAAATGGCTACACCTTC. Translating gives CSARDLNGYTF.

The chain carries TRBV28 and TRBJ1-1; D possibly corresponds to TRBD1 (5 bases). Germline values: CDR1 MDHEN, CDR2 SYDVKM. There are 11 residues in the CDR3. The germline V and J ends were trimmed by 6 bases and 11 bases, with 13 bases remaining between them. CDR3 DNA: TGTGCCAGCAGGGAGACAGTCGAGGCTTTCTTT. Its translation: CASRETVEAFF.

This chain uses TRBV9 with TRBJ1-6; D may be TRBD1 (6 bases). V shed 3 bases and J shed 4 bases, with 17 bases lying between them. The CDR3 covers 17 residues. Germline V gives CDR1 SGDLS, CDR2 YYNGEE. In DNA form, the CDR3 reads TGTGCCAGCAGCGCCGACCCTAAACAGGGTTATAATTCACCCCTCCACTTT. It encodes CASSADPKQGYNSPLHF.

The chain has TRBV6-8 and TRBJ2-1; 9 bases agree with TRBD2. Germline values: CDR1 MNHGY, CDR2 SAAAGT. J lost 0 bases, V lost 6 bases, and 3 bases had no gene match. The CDR3 sequence is 15 residues long. The CDR3 here is CASRRGGSSYNEQFF. The CDR3 DNA is TGTGCCAGCAGGCGGGGGGGGAGCTCCTACAATGAGCAGTTCTTC.

This chain links TRBV3-1 (or the pseudogene TRBV3-2) with TRBJ1-1; D ambiguous. The CDR3 covers 13 residues. CDR1 and CDR2 from the germline V gene are LGHDT and YNNKEL (reference sequence). Trimming shortened V by 2 bases and J by 5 bases, and 9 bases separated the two germline ends. This CDR3 is CASSQLSRTEAFF. The CDR3 DNA reads as TGTGCCAGCAGCCAATTATCTCGGACTGAAGCTTTCTTT.

This chain uses TRBV6-5 with TRBJ2-7; 7 bases agree with TRBD1. This CDR3 spans 15 amino acids. Germline V lookup: CDR1 MNHEY, CDR2 SVGAGI. Germline trimming cut 5 bases from V and 0 bases from J; bases unmatched to any gene: 7. The CDR3 nucleotides read TGTGCCAGCAGTAGACCCGGACAGGCCTCCTACGAGCAGTACTTC. Encoded protein: CASSRPGQASYEQYF.

A note on this clone: This same CDR3 is encoded by further DNA sequences in the sample. The chain is built from TRBV7-2 and TRBJ2-7; 7 bases agree with TRBD2. The CDR3 totals 15 residues. J gave up 0 bases and V 1 base, and 3 bases lay outside the gene matches. Germline V gives CDR1 SGHTA, CDR2 FQGNSA. The CDR3 DNA sequence: TGTGCCAGCAGCTTAGGGCCGGGAGGCTCCTACGAGCAGTACTTC. This encodes CASSLGPGGSYEQYF.